The 2 T cell receptor beta chains below come from one sample, sequenced in a study of post-analysis software for immune sequencing data. General study findings and limits: Controls had lower frequencies than patients of about five TRBV segments, which included TRBV5-6, TRBV5-1 and TRBV20-1.

What these receptors recognize is not known. Included in the TCR beta cDNA libraries were unique molecular identifiers. TCRdb used MiXCR to reprocess the PCR reads, holding one entry per CDR3 protein. The data hold 650,000 to 850,000 distinct CDR3 sequences, with 46% observed a single time. What was sequenced was blood. All receptors come from a girl aged 5-17 years with multiple sclerosis.

The genes are TRBV7-3 and TRBJ1-1; 7 positions agree with TRBD1. Germline values: CDR1 SGHTA, CDR2 FQGTGA. There are 15 residues in the CDR3. V lost 5 bases, J lost 3 bases, and 9 bases stayed unmatched. The CDR3 loop reads CASSANRQGDTEAFF. In DNA form, the CDR3 reads TGTGCCAGCAGCGCAAATAGACAGGGAGACACTGAAGCTTTCTTT.

This clonotype was picked up many times. The J gene is TRBJ1-2, the V gene TRBV28, with TRBD1 identical over 9 bases. V gave up 3 bases and J gave up 8 bases; unmatched junction bases: 4. From germline, CDR1 is MDHEN and CDR2 SYDVKM. This CDR3 has 13 amino acids. CDR3 sequence: CASSFGDRGGYTF. In nucleotides, the CDR3 is TGTGCCAGCAGTTTTGGTGACAGGGGGGGCTACACCTTC.